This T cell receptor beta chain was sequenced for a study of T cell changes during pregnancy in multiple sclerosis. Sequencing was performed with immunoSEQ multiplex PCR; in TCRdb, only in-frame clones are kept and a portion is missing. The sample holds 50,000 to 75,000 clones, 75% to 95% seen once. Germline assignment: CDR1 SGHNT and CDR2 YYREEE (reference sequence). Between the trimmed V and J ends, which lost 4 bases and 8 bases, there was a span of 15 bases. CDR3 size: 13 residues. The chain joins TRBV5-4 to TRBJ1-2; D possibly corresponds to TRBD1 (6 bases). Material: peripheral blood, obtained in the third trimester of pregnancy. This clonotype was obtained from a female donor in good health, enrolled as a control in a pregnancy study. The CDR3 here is CASSLAGGSGYTF. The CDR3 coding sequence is TGTGCCAGCAGCCTAGCGGGGGGCTCCGGCTACACCTTC.